This TCR beta chain was captured in a study of beta chain features in type 1 diabetes. Findings of the study overall: Patients with Type 1 diabetes showed moderately but significantly shorter TCRB CDR3s in all four CD4+ subsets.

The whole isolated RNA underwent reverse transcription, so sequencing captured expressed TCRB transcripts. Assay: immunoSEQ multiplex PCR; the TCRdb copy retains only in-frame clones and omits some. The profile covers about 700,000 clones, with over 10% appearing a single time and approximately 0.021% taken by the ten largest. CDR1 and CDR2 (germline): LNHDA, SQIVND (reference sequence). This CDR3 comprises 15 residues. V trimming: 9 bases; J trimming: 6 bases; junction bases outside the gene matches: 14. This clone was seen a handful of times. Its antigen is not known. This receptor was identified in a man younger than 30 with type 1 diabetes. Input material: naive CD4+ T cells from blood. This chain connects TRBV19 to TRBJ2-7, with 10 bases identical to TRBD1. CDR3 protein: CASRRTGTGEGEQYF. The CDR3 coding sequence is TGTGCCAGCCGTAGGACCGGGACAGGGGAAGGCGAGCAGTACTTC.